This T cell receptor beta chain came from a study of chemoradiotherapy in HPV16-positive cancers. Study information: A couple of HPV16-positive patients' cells yielded candidate HPV-specific clones and common motifs. Whole-study results and caveats: Only a couple of HPV16-positive patients supplied the functional HPV-specificity definition. In HPV16-positive patients, HPV-responsive T-cell expansion tracked better recurrence-free survival. During treatment, candidate HPV-specific clones and E7-related motifs expanded in tumor.

The sample holds one count of this clone. What it binds is not known. Clones were read by immunoSEQ multiplex PCR, and TCRdb kept only the in-frame ones, dropping some. Here the sample spans about 14,000 clones, approximately 70% being singletons. The CDR3 runs to 14 residues. V was cut by 0 bases and J by 7 bases, with 7 bases left in between. Germline V gene lookup returns CDR1 LGHNA and CDR2 YSLEER. This sequence was found in a human donor with HPV-associated anogenital cancer. The genes are TRBV4-3 and TRBJ1-6; D is possibly TRBD1 (6 bases). The specimen was taken from a patient who underwent chemoradiotherapy. CDR3 nucleotide sequence: TGCGCCAGCAGCCAAGATAGGGGGAATTCACCCCTCCACTTT. It encodes CASSQDRGNSPLHF.